A single sample gave rise to the 31 T cell receptor beta chains below, sequenced in a study of shared clonotypes between healthy human individuals. Sequencing used immunoSEQ multiplex PCR; TCRdb keeps in-frame clones, though not all of them. Of some 1,600,000 clones listed, 95% to 99% were seen once; the top ten hold around 0.45%. The specimen sequenced was naive CD4+ T cells sorted from blood. Subset in this sample: CD45RA+ positively selected. The receptor source for this set is a man under 40 in good health.

The V call is TRBV4-1, the J call TRBJ2-1; D gene uncertain. CDR1 is MGHRA, CDR2 YSYEKL, per germline. Trimming pared 1 base from V and 11 bases from J, leaving 15 bases between. This CDR3 comprises 14 residues. This CDR3 reads CASSQVSRGFKQFF. In DNA form, the CDR3 reads TGCGCCAGCAGCCAAGTTTCCCGCGGTTTTAAGCAGTTCTTC.

This chain uses TRBV14 with TRBJ1-1; unclear D gene. V lost 4 bases and J lost 4, with 10 bases in between. This CDR3 region has 13 residues. CDR1 and CDR2 from the germline V gene are SGHDN and FVKESK. CDR3 sequence (DNA): TGTGCCAGCAGCCGGAGGGAGGGCACTGAAGCTTTCTTT. Translating it yields CASSRREGTEAFF.

As for this clone: Additional DNA sequences in this sample encode the identical CDR3. The V gene is TRBV28, the J gene TRBJ2-7; unclear D gene. The ends were cut back, 5 bases at V and 2 bases at J, with 7 bases in the middle. The CDR3 sequence is 12 residues long. Germline V gives CDR1 MDHEN, CDR2 SYDVKM. CDR3 loop: CASSLRAYEQYF. The CDR3 nucleotides are TGTGCCAGCAGTCTTCGGGCCTACGAGCAGTACTTC. The entire variable domain, with the rest obtained from reference TRBV28 and TRBJ2-7, is as follows: DVKVTQSSRYLVKRTGEKVFLECVQDMDHENMFWYRQDPGLGLRLIYFSYDVKMKEKGDIPEGYSVSREKKERFSLILESASTNQTSMYLCASSLRAYEQYFGPGTRLTVT.

The chain couples TRBV29-1 to TRBJ1-1; unclear D gene. Trimming took 4 bases from V and 0 from J, leaving 6 bases between them. The CDR3 extends over 12 amino acids. Germline CDR1 reads SQVTM; CDR2 reads ANQGSEA. The CDR3 sequence is CSVVRLNTEAFF. In DNA form, the CDR3 reads TGCAGCGTTGTCCGCCTGAACACTGAAGCTTTCTTT.

Regarding this clone: The junction departs from germline at one end; a sequencing error may be responsible. The V call is TRBV4-3, the J call TRBJ2-1; D perhaps matches TRBD2 (5 bases). Germline V lookup: CDR1 LGHNA, CDR2 YSLEER. The CDR3 extends over 16 amino acids. This chain's CDR3 is CASSEEGKPFYNEQFF. Written as DNA, the CDR3 is TGCGCCAGCAGCGAAGAGGGCAAGCCCTTCTACAATGAGCAGTTCTTC.

This chain uses TRBV10-3 with TRBJ1-1; D possibly corresponds to TRBD1 (6 bases). The CDR3 runs to 14 residues. With 2 bases removed from V and 3 bases from J, the gap between germline ends came to 10 bases. Germline V CDR1 and CDR2: ENHRY, SYGVKD. Here the CDR3 reads CAISEPRTDTEAFF. CDR3 nucleotides: TGTGCCATCAGTGAGCCCAGGACAGACACTGAAGCTTTCTTT.

The chain uses TRBV4-3 and TRBJ2-1, with D hard to call. The CDR3 totals 15 residues. V lost 0 bases to trimming and J lost 4 bases, with 10 bases between them. Germline V gives CDR1 LGHNA, CDR2 YSLEER. In DNA, the CDR3 is TGCGCCAGCAGCCAAGATACGGGTCCTTACAATGAGCAGTTCTTC. Translating it yields CASSQDTGPYNEQFF.

The rearrangement joins TRBV2 to TRBJ1-2; the D is unclear. This CDR3 region has 12 residues. Per germline, CDR1 SNHLY and CDR2 FYNNEI. V lost 3 bases and J lost 4, with 6 bases in between. The chain's CDR3 is CASSDSSYGYTF. The CDR3 coding sequence is TGTGCCAGCAGTGACAGTTCCTATGGCTACACCTTC.

V is TRBV20-1 and J is TRBJ2-1; D is unclear. The CDR3 is 11 amino acids. V was pared by 0 bases and J by 14 bases, with 11 bases between. Looked up from germline, CDR1 is DFQATT and CDR2 is SNEGSKA (reference sequence). The CDR3 reads CSARDFEWEFF. DNA of the CDR3: TGCAGTGCTAGAGATTTCGAGTGGGAGTTCTTC.

This rearrangement joins TRBV7-2 to TRBJ1-3; 7 bases fit TRBD1. Germline assignment: CDR1 SGHTA and CDR2 FQGNSA. The CDR3 totals 16 residues. Unmatched junction bases numbered 11, after V lost 5 bases and J lost 4 bases. CDR3 DNA: TGTGCCAGCAGCGCGACAGGGTCAGCGGGAGGAAACACCATATATTTT. Its protein product is CASSATGSAGGNTIYF.

The CDR3 spells CASSLRNTEAFF. CDR3 in DNA: TGTGCCAGCAGTCTCAGGAACACTGAAGCTTTCTTT. The chain joins TRBV6-1 to TRBJ1-1, with D unclear. The CDR3 has 12 residues. In germline, CDR1 is MNHNS, CDR2 SASEGT. V gave up 5 bases and J gave up 1 base, with 5 bases separating them.

The chain uses TRBV27 and TRBJ1-2, with a possible D match to TRBD1 (5 bases). The CDR3 contains 12 residues. Trimming removed 2 bases at V and 10 bases at J, with 11 bases between. Looked up from germline, CDR1 is MNHEY and CDR2 is SMNVEV (reference sequence). CDR3 nucleotide sequence: TGTGCCAGCAGTTTAGCAGGGTTTGTCTACACCTTC. Its protein is CASSLAGFVYTF.

This clone came up once. The rearrangement joins TRBV27 to TRBJ1-2; weak D call: TRBD1 (5 bases). V was clipped by 11 bases and J by 5 bases, with 21 bases between them. This CDR3 comprises 14 residues. Germline loops: CDR1 MNHEY, CDR2 SMNVEV (reference sequence). The CDR3 bases are TGTGCCGTAAGCCGAACGGGACGGGATTATGGCTACACCTTC. Amino acid sequence: CAVSRTGRDYGYTF.

The V call is TRBV9, the J call TRBJ2-5, with D possibly being TRBD2 (5 bases). Germline loops: CDR1 SGDLS, CDR2 YYNGEE. V lost 4 bases, J lost 1 base, and 14 bases lay in between. CDR3 length: 15 residues. The CDR3 bases are TGTGCCAGCAGCCCGGACGGACTTACCCAAGAGACCCAGTACTTC. Its translation is CASSPDGLTQETQYF.

This sequence joins TRBV28 and TRBJ1-2, with 8 positions matching TRBD1. Germline-derived CDR1 and CDR2 are MDHEN and SYDVKM. This CDR3 has 13 residues. V lost 6 bases and J lost 7; bases outside the gene matches: 7. The CDR3 spells CASRVQGAGGYTF. CDR3 coding DNA: TGTGCCAGCAGAGTCCAGGGGGCTGGTGGCTACACCTTC.

This sequence joins TRBV28 and TRBJ1-1, with no clear D. V lost 4 bases to trimming and J lost 4 bases, with 10 bases between them. This CDR3 contains 13 residues. CDR1 and CDR2 (germline): MDHEN, SYDVKM. CDR3 region: CASSSPPGTEAFF. The DNA for the CDR3 is TGTGCCAGCAGTTCCCCACCCGGCACTGAAGCTTTCTTT.

J is TRBJ2-3 and V is TRBV7-6, with TRBD1 as a possible D gene (6 bases). Trimming shortened V by 5 bases and J by 5 bases, and 11 bases separated the two germline ends. The germline CDR1 and CDR2 sequences are SGHVS and FNYEAQ. The CDR3 covers 13 residues. DNA for the CDR3: TGTGCCAGCAGCGCCCCAGGGGAAGATACGCAGTATTTT. It encodes CASSAPGEDTQYF.

V is TRBV7-2 and J is TRBJ1-4; D not resolved. The CDR3 length is 15 residues. The ends were cut back, 3 bases at V and 5 bases at J, with 13 bases in the middle. Looked up from germline, CDR1 is SGHTA and CDR2 is FQGNSA. The CDR3 sequence is CASSFGASLNEKLFF. The CDR3 DNA sequence: TGTGCCAGCAGCTTCGGAGCAAGTCTAAATGAAAAACTGTTTTTT.

The chain is built from TRBV18 and TRBJ2-7; the D is unclear. Looked up from germline, CDR1 is KGHSH and CDR2 is LQKENI. V was pared by 3 bases and J by 5 bases, with 17 bases between. This CDR3 is built from 15 residues. CDR3 nucleotides: TGTGCCAGCTCACCCCCGACGACTCCTTTGCACGAGCAGTACTTC. Residues: CASSPPTTPLHEQYF.

A remark on this clone: The sample carries other DNA sequences with the same CDR3. The chain carries TRBV10-3 and TRBJ2-5; D remains ambiguous. CDR3 length: 13 residues. Germline V lookup: CDR1 ENHRY, CDR2 SYGVKD. The V end lost 3 bases, the J end lost 2 bases, and 7 bases lay between the germline ends. CDR3 bases: TGTGCCATCAGTGACGGCGGACAAGAGACCCAGTACTTC. Protein: CAISDGGQETQYF.

About this clone: The sample holds other DNA sequences that translate to the same CDR3. The genes are TRBV27 and TRBJ1-5; no definite D call. V was pared by 4 bases and J by 0 bases, with 4 bases between. The germline V gene has CDR1 MNHEY and CDR2 SMNVEV (reference sequence). This CDR3 has 13 residues. The CDR3 sequence is CASSSNSNQPQHF. The CDR3, as DNA: TGTGCCAGCAGTTCCAATAGCAATCAGCCCCAGCATTTT.

This clone appeared once. The chain employs TRBV28 and TRBJ1-2; D is unresolved. CDR1 MDHEN and CDR2 SYDVKM come from the germline V gene. Trimming removed 2 bases from V and 5 bases from J, with 12 bases in between. The CDR3 totals 14 residues. DNA for the CDR3: TGTGCCAGCAGTTTAGGGTCATTCGGATATGGCTACACCTTC. Its translation: CASSLGSFGYGYTF.

V is TRBV27 and J is TRBJ2-1; 11 nucleotides match TRBD2. CDR1 and CDR2 from the germline V gene are MNHEY and SMNVEV (reference sequence). This CDR3 is 18 amino acids long. Unmatched junction bases numbered 13, after V lost 2 bases and J lost 7 bases. CDR3 nucleotide sequence: TGTGCCAGCAGTTTAATAGGGACTAGCGGAACCTTTCGGAATGAGCAGTTCTTC. Encoded protein: CASSLIGTSGTFRNEQFF.

With respect to this clone: Other nucleotide sequences in the sample specify the same CDR3. The V and J genes are TRBV5-1 and TRBJ2-2; D perhaps matches TRBD2 (6 bases). The CDR3 is 14 amino acids. Germline lookup yields CDR1 SGHRS and CDR2 YFSETQ. Between the trimmed V and J ends, which lost 3 bases and 3 bases, there was a span of 9 bases. Here the CDR3 reads CASSSGLDTGELFF. The DNA for the CDR3 is TGCGCCAGCAGCTCGGGACTCGACACCGGGGAGCTGTTTTTT.

V and J are TRBV5-1 and TRBJ2-5; perhaps TRBD1 as D (5 bases). In germline, CDR1 is SGHRS, CDR2 YFSETQ. This CDR3 contains 16 residues. V was shortened by 0 bases and J by 0 bases, with 12 bases between the two germline ends. The CDR3 nucleotides read TGCGCCAGCAGCTTGGGAGTGGTCAGGGACCAAGAGACCCAGTACTTC. Amino acids: CASSLGVVRDQETQYF.

The J gene is TRBJ2-1, the V gene TRBV11-1; no definite D call. V was shortened by 1 base and J by 2 bases, with 9 bases between the two germline ends. The CDR3 is 15 amino acids. In germline, CDR1 is SGHAT, CDR2 FQDESV (reference sequence). As DNA, the CDR3 is TGTGCCAGCAGCTTAGATGGCGGAACCTACAATGAGCAGTTCTTC. Amino acid sequence: CASSLDGGTYNEQFF.

V and J are TRBV27 and TRBJ2-7; 8 nucleotides align to TRBD1. Germline V gives CDR1 MNHEY, CDR2 SMNVEV (reference sequence). CDR3 length: 15 amino acids. The V segment lost 4 bases and the J segment 6 bases; nucleotides outside the gene matches: 11. The CDR3 bases are TGTGCCAGCAGTTCCACCTGGGGGACAGGAGGCGAGCAGTACTTC. Amino acids: CASSSTWGTGGEQYF.

This clone appeared a few times. The chain uses TRBV10-1 and TRBJ1-2, with D perhaps TRBD1 (5 bases). CDR3 length: 13 amino acids. V was cut by 5 bases and J by 0 bases, with 7 bases left in between. The germline gives CDR1 WNHNN, CDR2 SYGVQD (reference sequence). The CDR3 protein is CASSPGTNYGYTF. The CDR3 DNA is TGCGCCAGCAGTCCAGGGACTAACTATGGCTACACCTTC.

The chain has TRBV10-2 and TRBJ1-5, with D tentatively TRBD1 (5 bases). The V gene's germline CDR1 is WSHSY and CDR2 SAAADI. V dropped 3 bases and J dropped 7 bases, with 22 bases sitting between them. The CDR3 runs 17 residues. The CDR3, as DNA: TGCGCCAGCAGTGACTCCCTAGGTGTGGGGGGGAACCAGCCCCAGCATTTT. Protein: CASSDSLGVGGNQPQHF.

The rearrangement uses TRBV7-8 and TRBJ2-5; 11 positions agree with TRBD1. CDR1 is SGHVS, CDR2 FQNEAQ, per germline. Trimming removed 5 bases from V and 3 bases from J; junction bases left unmatched: 2. The CDR3 contains 14 residues. CDR3 in amino acids: CASSQGQGEETQYF. CDR3 DNA: TGTGCCAGCAGCCAGGGACAGGGGGAAGAGACCCAGTACTTC.

V gene TRBV11-2 combines with J gene TRBJ2-5, with a possible D match to TRBD2 (6 bases). The CDR3 runs to 15 residues. The V end was cut by 8 bases, the J end by 2 bases, with 18 bases between. The V gene's germline CDR1 is SGHAT and CDR2 FQNNGV. The CDR3 loop is CASRGSGPIQETQYF. The CDR3 DNA reads TGTGCCAGCCGGGGCAGCGGGCCTATACAAGAGACCCAGTACTTC.